This T cell receptor (beta chain) was recorded in a study of cytotoxic CD8 clonotypes in ibrutinib-treated CLL. Study-wide context: Of a cohort that held roughly eleven relapsed/refractory and some 16 treatment-naive patients, 17 to 18 were IGHV unmutated.

CDR1 and CDR2 from the germline V gene are LGHNA and YSLEER. Trimming left V 0 bases short and J 2 bases short, with 8 bases between. This CDR3 region has 14 residues. General study results and limits: For progressing versus sustained-remission patients, sampling times were not the same.

The method was immunoSEQ multiplex PCR; TCRdb's version includes in-frame clones alone and lacks a portion of them. The data show fewer than 400,000 clones, under 70% seen once. Details on this clone: Its cognate antigen is unknown.

The receptor comes from a human donor with chronic lymphocytic leukemia. The chain carries TRBV4-3 and TRBJ2-7; D gene uncertain. The sample here was PBMCs, taken after 36 months of ibrutinib treatment. CDR3 coding DNA: TGCGCCAGCAGCCAAGATCCGTACGCCTACGAGCAGTACTTC. This translates into CASSQDPYAYEQYF.